These T cell receptor beta chains were read from a single sample in a study of Graves' ophthalmopathy and Graves' hyperthyroidism. MiXCR, applied by TCRdb to the multiplex PCR reads, yields one record per CDR3 protein. Here the sample spans hundreds of thousands of distinct CDR3 sequences, 13% to 15% being singletons. The sequencing input was blood. The receptors originated from a woman aged 25 to 39 with Graves' ophthalmopathy. CDR3s include the opening cysteine and the closing phenylalanine or tryptophan. The order of the fields is clone size, V gene, J gene, D gene, CDR3 protein, CDR3 DNA. D genes are given only for firm matches. Part of the rows lack a size; the others show once, few, many or a class for expanded clones.

abundance: NA; v_gene: TRBV27; j_gene: TRBJ2-2; d_gene: TRBD2; CDR3aa: CASSQQGTSGTSPGELFF; CDR3nt: TGTGCCAGCAGTCAACAAGGGACTAGCGGGACGTCCCCCGGGGAGCTGTTTTTT
abundance: many; v_gene: TRBV19; j_gene: TRBJ1-1; d_gene: NA; CDR3aa: CASSIGANTEAFF; CDR3nt: TGTGCCAGCAGTATCGGGGCGAACACTGAAGCTTTCTTT
abundance: NA; v_gene: TRBV20-1; j_gene: TRBJ1-5; d_gene: TRBD1; CDR3aa: CSATNRDREGFPNQPQHF; CDR3nt: TGCAGTGCTACTAACCGGGACAGGGAGGGGTTTCCCAATCAGCCCCAGCATTTT
abundance: many; v_gene: TRBV9; j_gene: TRBJ1-1; d_gene: NA; CDR3aa: CASSGGDGNTEAFF; CDR3nt: TGTGCCAGCAGCGGGGGGGACGGGAACACTGAAGCTTTCTTT
abundance: many; v_gene: TRBV6-1; j_gene: TRBJ1-3; d_gene: NA; CDR3aa: CASSEGPALGNTIYF; CDR3nt: TGTGCCAGCAGTGAAGGCCCCGCGTTGGGAAACACCATATATTTT
abundance: NA; v_gene: TRBV30; j_gene: TRBJ2-7; d_gene: NA; CDR3aa: CAWSEVGTGYYEQYF; CDR3nt: TGTGCCTGGAGTGAAGTCGGTACGGGATACTACGAGCAGTACTTC
abundance: many; v_gene: TRBV2; j_gene: TRBJ2-5; d_gene: NA; CDR3aa: CASSEAADSLQHTYQETQYF; CDR3nt: TGTGCCAGCAGTGAAGCGGCGGACAGTCTCCAACATACGTACCAAGAGACCCAGTACTTC
abundance: many; v_gene: TRBV19; j_gene: TRBJ2-5; d_gene: TRBD2; CDR3aa: CASSASGTSGETQYF; CDR3nt: TGTGCCAGTAGTGCCTCCGGGACTAGTGGAGAGACCCAGTACTTC
abundance: NA; v_gene: TRBV18; j_gene: TRBJ2-7; d_gene: NA; CDR3aa: CASSPGGVRGEQYF; CDR3nt: TGTGCCAGCTCACCAGGAGGGGTTAGGGGCGAGCAGTACTTC
abundance: few; v_gene: TRBV7-8; j_gene: TRBJ1-2; d_gene: TRBD1; CDR3aa: CASSLGTGRNYGYTF; CDR3nt: TGTGCCAGCAGCTTAGGGACAGGACGGAACTATGGCTACACCTTC
abundance: many; v_gene: TRBV12-3/TRBV12-4; j_gene: TRBJ2-7; d_gene: NA; CDR3aa: CASSLGALLSYEQYF; CDR3nt: TGTGCCAGCAGTTTGGGGGCGTTACTCTCCTACGAGCAGTACTTC
abundance: many; v_gene: TRBV12-3/TRBV12-4; j_gene: TRBJ2-5; d_gene: TRBD1; CDR3aa: CASSLEDRGSQETQYF; CDR3nt: TGTGCCAGCAGTTTGGAGGACAGGGGATCGCAAGAGACCCAGTACTTC
abundance: many; v_gene: TRBV12-3/TRBV12-4; j_gene: TRBJ1-2; d_gene: NA; CDR3aa: CASSLLPGTNYGYTF; CDR3nt: TGTGCCAGCAGTCTACTCCCGGGGACTAACTATGGCTACACCTTC
abundance: many; v_gene: TRBV5-1; j_gene: TRBJ2-2; d_gene: TRBD1; CDR3aa: CASSRGTGDNGELFF; CDR3nt: TGCGCCAGCAGCCGAGGGACAGGAGATAACGGGGAGCTGTTTTTT
abundance: many; v_gene: TRBV19; j_gene: TRBJ1-2; d_gene: NA; CDR3aa: CASSIRQTTNYGYTF; CDR3nt: TGTGCCAGTAGTATACGACAGACCACTAACTATGGCTACACCTTC
abundance: many; v_gene: TRBV28; j_gene: TRBJ1-5; d_gene: NA; CDR3aa: CASSLARINQPQHF; CDR3nt: TGTGCCAGCAGTTTGGCCAGAATCAATCAGCCCCAGCATTTT
abundance: NA; v_gene: TRBV29-1; j_gene: TRBJ2-6; d_gene: NA; CDR3aa: CSARGGSGANVLTF; CDR3nt: TGCAGCGCCCGCGGAGGGTCTGGGGCCAACGTCCTGACTTTC
abundance: many; v_gene: TRBV20-1; j_gene: TRBJ2-5; d_gene: NA; CDR3aa: CSATGDQETQYF; CDR3nt: TGCAGTGCTACAGGGGATCAAGAGACCCAGTACTTC
abundance: many; v_gene: TRBV6-1; j_gene: TRBJ1-2; d_gene: TRBD1; CDR3aa: CASIHRQGHYGYTF; CDR3nt: TGTGCCAGCATACACCGACAGGGGCACTATGGCTACACCTTC
abundance: few; v_gene: TRBV28; j_gene: TRBJ1-6; d_gene: NA; CDR3aa: CASSLSEPLHF; CDR3nt: TGTGCCAGCAGTTTAAGTGAACCCCTCCACTTT
abundance: many; v_gene: TRBV4-1; j_gene: TRBJ2-5; d_gene: NA; CDR3aa: CASSLRPTQETQYF; CDR3nt: TGCGCCAGCAGCCTCCGACCCACCCAAGAGACCCAGTACTTC
abundance: few; v_gene: TRBV5-4; j_gene: TRBJ2-5; d_gene: NA; CDR3aa: CASSLIDTTKETQYF; CDR3nt: TGTGCCAGCAGCTTAATCGATACCACTAAAGAGACCCAGTACTTC
abundance: many; v_gene: TRBV12-3/TRBV12-4; j_gene: TRBJ1-5; d_gene: NA; CDR3aa: CASSLDPLRGNQPQHF; CDR3nt: TGTGCCAGCAGTTTGGACCCGTTGCGTGGCAATCAGCCCCAGCATTTT
abundance: many; v_gene: TRBV12-3/TRBV12-4; j_gene: TRBJ1-1; d_gene: NA; CDR3aa: CASSNRGRAFF; CDR3nt: TGTGCCAGTTCTAACCGCGGGAGGGCTTTCTTT
abundance: many; v_gene: TRBV15; j_gene: TRBJ1-1; d_gene: NA; CDR3aa: CATSTINTEAFF; CDR3nt: TGTGCCACCTCTACTATCAACACTGAAGCTTTCTTT
abundance: many; v_gene: TRBV11-2; j_gene: TRBJ2-5; d_gene: TRBD2; CDR3aa: CASSPGTSGRQETQYF; CDR3nt: TGTGCCAGCAGCCCAGGGACTAGCGGGCGGCAAGAGACCCAGTACTTC
abundance: many; v_gene: TRBV6-1; j_gene: TRBJ2-2; d_gene: NA; CDR3aa: CASSDHTNTGELFF; CDR3nt: TGTGCCAGCAGTGATCATACGAACACCGGGGAGCTGTTTTTT
abundance: NA; v_gene: TRBV6-2/TRBV6-3; j_gene: TRBJ1-5; d_gene: NA; CDR3aa: CASSYFDREPQHF; CDR3nt: TGTGCCAGCAGTTACTTCGACCGTGAACCCCAGCATTTT
abundance: many; v_gene: TRBV20-1; j_gene: TRBJ2-7; d_gene: NA; CDR3aa: CSAMDRIYEQYF; CDR3nt: TGCAGTGCTATGGACAGAATTTACGAGCAGTACTTC
abundance: NA; v_gene: TRBV5-4; j_gene: TRBJ2-5; d_gene: TRBD2; CDR3aa: CASSLGSGGQETQYF; CDR3nt: TGTGCCAGCAGCTTGGGCTCGGGAGGCCAAGAGACCCAGTACTTC
abundance: many; v_gene: TRBV24-1; j_gene: TRBJ1-5; d_gene: TRBD1; CDR3aa: CATSDSDRGRDQPQHF; CDR3nt: TGTGCCACCAGTGACTCGGACAGGGGAAGGGATCAGCCCCAGCATTTT
abundance: many; v_gene: TRBV11-3; j_gene: TRBJ2-7; d_gene: TRBD1; CDR3aa: CASSLDSDRNEQYF; CDR3nt: TGTGCCAGCAGCTTAGACTCGGACAGGAACGAGCAGTACTTC
abundance: many; v_gene: TRBV4-1; j_gene: TRBJ1-2; d_gene: NA; CDR3aa: CASSQGNRNYGYTF; CDR3nt: TGCGCCAGCAGCCAAGGGAACCGGAACTATGGCTACACCTTC
abundance: many; v_gene: TRBV11-1; j_gene: TRBJ1-1; d_gene: NA; CDR3aa: CASSKTRGTEAFF; CDR3nt: TGTGCCAGCAGCAAAACAAGGGGAACTGAAGCTTTCTTT
abundance: many; v_gene: TRBV11-2; j_gene: TRBJ1-2; d_gene: NA; CDR3aa: CASSLGPRKYGYTF; CDR3nt: TGTGCCAGCAGCTTAGGTCCCAGGAAGTATGGCTACACCTTC
abundance: few; v_gene: TRBV5-1; j_gene: TRBJ1-1; d_gene: NA; CDR3aa: CASRPGPTTGDTEAFF; CDR3nt: TGCGCCAGCAGACCCGGACCAACTACCGGGGACACTGAAGCTTTCTTT
abundance: few; v_gene: TRBV19; j_gene: TRBJ1-3; d_gene: NA; CDR3aa: CASSIDPSSGNTIYF; CDR3nt: TGTGCCAGTAGTATCGACCCCAGCTCTGGAAACACCATATATTTT
abundance: few; v_gene: TRBV4-2; j_gene: TRBJ2-2; d_gene: TRBD2; CDR3aa: CASSGGTSGRFANTGELFF; CDR3nt: TGTGCCAGCAGCGGGGGGACTAGCGGGAGGTTCGCGAACACCGGGGAGCTGTTTTTT
abundance: few; v_gene: TRBV6-1; j_gene: TRBJ1-1; d_gene: NA; CDR3aa: CASSRGSLTEAFF; CDR3nt: TGTGCCAGCAGCCGTGGGTCCCTCACTGAAGCTTTCTTT
abundance: NA; v_gene: TRBV30; j_gene: TRBJ1-5; d_gene: NA; CDR3aa: CAWSRRFNQPKHF; CDR3nt: TGTGCTTGGAGTAGACGATTTAATCAGCCCAAGCATTTT
abundance: many; v_gene: TRBV11-2; j_gene: TRBJ2-5; d_gene: NA; CDR3aa: CASSSRARPFRIETQYF; CDR3nt: TGTGCCAGCAGCTCCCGGGCCCGGCCCTTCCGGATTGAGACCCAGTACTTC
abundance: many; v_gene: TRBV24-1; j_gene: TRBJ2-2; d_gene: TRBD1; CDR3aa: CATSRVDPGTGVDNTGELFF; CDR3nt: TGTGCCACCAGCCGAGTGGATCCCGGGACAGGGGTCGATAACACCGGGGAGCTGTTTTTT
abundance: many; v_gene: TRBV19; j_gene: TRBJ2-7; d_gene: TRBD1; CDR3aa: CASSIRGRPHEQYF; CDR3nt: TGTGCCAGTAGTATCAGGGGGCGCCCCCACGAGCAGTACTTC
abundance: NA; v_gene: TRBV6-5; j_gene: TRBJ1-5; d_gene: NA; CDR3aa: CASSSGQHNQPQHF; CDR3nt: TGTGCCAGCAGTTCCGGACAGCACAATCAGCCCCAGCATTTT
abundance: many; v_gene: TRBV24-1; j_gene: TRBJ1-2; d_gene: NA; CDR3aa: CATSEGPVYGYTF; CDR3nt: TGTGCCACCAGTGAAGGTCCGGTCTATGGCTACACCTTC
abundance: NA; v_gene: TRBV7-9; j_gene: TRBJ1-2; d_gene: NA; CDR3aa: CATFGVKGYTF; CDR3nt: TGTGCCACCTTCGGGGTTAAGGGCTACACCTTC
abundance: many; v_gene: TRBV30; j_gene: TRBJ2-7; d_gene: TRBD1; CDR3aa: CAWSVGTGAYEQYF; CDR3nt: TGTGCCTGGAGTGTTGGGACAGGGGCCTACGAGCAGTACTTC
abundance: many; v_gene: TRBV12-3/TRBV12-4; j_gene: TRBJ1-2; d_gene: NA; CDR3aa: CASGARQGQDYGYTF; CDR3nt: TGTGCCAGCGGGGCCCGGCAGGGGCAAGACTATGGCTACACCTTC
abundance: few; v_gene: TRBV5-1; j_gene: TRBJ2-7; d_gene: NA; CDR3aa: CASSGPGTNVAEQYF; CDR3nt: TGCGCCAGCAGCGGGCCCGGGACGAACGTTGCCGAGCAGTACTTC
abundance: NA; v_gene: TRBV12-3/TRBV12-4; j_gene: TRBJ2-7; d_gene: NA; CDR3aa: CASSLWSGQYF; CDR3nt: TGTGCCAGCAGTCTCTGGAGCGGGCAGTACTTC
abundance: NA; v_gene: TRBV20-1; j_gene: TRBJ1-5; d_gene: NA; CDR3aa: CSAREVSDQPQHF; CDR3nt: TGCAGTGCTCGGGAGGTCTCGGATCAGCCCCAGCATTTT
abundance: many; v_gene: TRBV5-1; j_gene: TRBJ1-6; d_gene: TRBD1; CDR3aa: CASSKRDRGLSYNSPLHF; CDR3nt: TGCGCCAGCAGCAAACGCGACAGGGGTCTCTCCTATAATTCACCCCTCCACTTT
abundance: NA; v_gene: TRBV9; j_gene: TRBJ2-2; d_gene: TRBD1; CDR3aa: CASSAPNKPTGVHTGELFF; CDR3nt: TGTGCCAGCAGCGCCCCCAATAAACCGACAGGGGTCCACACCGGGGAGCTGTTTTTT
abundance: NA; v_gene: TRBV2; j_gene: TRBJ2-3; d_gene: TRBD2; CDR3aa: CASSGRAEPDTQYF; CDR3nt: TGTGCCAGCAGCGGGAGGGCCGAGCCAGATACGCAGTATTTT
abundance: many; v_gene: TRBV28; j_gene: TRBJ1-2; d_gene: NA; CDR3aa: CASSLAGDNYGYTF; CDR3nt: TGTGCCAGCAGTTTAGCAGGGGATAACTATGGCTACACCTTC
abundance: NA; v_gene: TRBV27; j_gene: TRBJ1-6; d_gene: NA; CDR3aa: CASSLFRSPSPLHF; CDR3nt: TGTGCCAGCAGTTTATTCAGGTCTCCTTCACCCCTCCACTTT
abundance: many; v_gene: TRBV12-3/TRBV12-4; j_gene: TRBJ2-2; d_gene: NA; CDR3aa: CASSLRGADTGELFF; CDR3nt: TGTGCCAGCAGCCTTCGCGGGGCCGACACCGGGGAGCTGTTTTTT
abundance: many; v_gene: TRBV19; j_gene: TRBJ1-2; d_gene: NA; CDR3aa: CASSITGFGYTF; CDR3nt: TGTGCCAGTAGTATTACAGGGTTCGGCTACACCTTC
abundance: many; v_gene: TRBV11-3; j_gene: TRBJ2-5; d_gene: TRBD1; CDR3aa: CASSFAPGQGEETQYF; CDR3nt: TGTGCCAGCAGCTTCGCCCCGGGACAGGGGGAAGAGACCCAGTACTTC
abundance: many; v_gene: TRBV25-1; j_gene: TRBJ2-7; d_gene: TRBD1; CDR3aa: CASEGQGIPTYEQYF; CDR3nt: TGTGCCAGCGAAGGACAGGGGATTCCCACTTACGAGCAGTACTTC